This TCR beta chain was identified in a study of spatial heterogeneity in lung cancer. Time point here: blood at routine non-recurrence follow-up after resection. Sequencing of whole RNA from tumor, nontumor lung or frozen PBMC involved no sorting. The CDR3 is 14 residues long. V lost 2 bases, J lost 1 base, and 10 bases lay in between. CDR1 SGHRS and CDR2 YFSETQ come from the germline V gene. MiXCR, applied by TCRdb to the 5' RACE reads, yields one record per CDR3 protein. The sample holds around 100,000 distinct CDR3 sequences; roughly a tenth are singletons and the top ten take more than 20%. The sequences come from PBMCs, collected at follow-up. V and J are TRBV5-1 and TRBJ2-7, with D possibly matching TRBD2 (6 bases). The receptor was derived from a female donor with early-stage non-small cell lung cancer. CDR3 bases: TGCGCCAGCAGCTTCGGCGGGGTATCCTACGAGCAGTACTTC. Translating gives CASSFGGVSYEQYF.